This TCR beta chain was documented in a study of blood T cell repertoires in COVID-19. Looking at the study overall: Some COVID-19 samples were acute and others convalescent; all came from the United States, Italy and Spain. T cells, B-cell-depleted T cells, or PBMCs supplied cDNA or gDNA.

The germline CDR1 and CDR2 sequences are SQVTM and ANQGSEA. This CDR3 spans 15 amino acids. The trim removed 7 bases at V and 4 bases at J, leaving 14 bases unmatched. Per the study methods: The authors estimated nucleated cell counts from reference gene primer amplification. Sequenced by immunoSEQ multiplex PCR; TCRdb stores in-frame clones only, minus some. Clone size and the V and J calls come from that table; the DNA yielded D and trimming. The table has 190,000 or so clones, just under 80% seen once. The chain couples TRBV29-1 to TRBJ2-3; 7 nucleotides align to TRBD2. This clonotype originated in a woman older than 75 with active or convalescent COVID-19. The sequencing sample was made of peripheral blood. This CDR3 reads CSATGEGWIADTQYF. CDR3 DNA sequence: TGCAGCGCAACGGGGGAGGGATGGATCGCAGATACGCAGTATTTT.